What follows are 15 T cell receptor beta chains derived from one specimen sequenced in a study of T cell changes during pregnancy in multiple sclerosis. Generated by immunoSEQ multiplex PCR, the TCRdb table keeps only in-frame clones and is missing some. The sample contains roughly 64,000 clones, around 96% of which appear only once. Sequenced here: CD8+ T cells from peripheral blood mononuclear cells, sampled after pregnancy. These receptors all come from a female donor with multiple sclerosis, enrolled in a pregnancy study.

The genes are TRBV5-1 and TRBJ2-7; a weak D match, TRBD1 (5 bases). CDR3 size: 15 residues. Germline V gene data show CDR1 as SGHRS and CDR2 as YFSETQ. Trimming left V 0 bases short and J 1 base short, with 11 bases between. The CDR3 loop reads CASSLGVGASYEQYF. CDR3 in DNA: TGCGCCAGCAGCTTGGGTGTAGGGGCATCCTACGAGCAGTACTTC.

V usage is TRBV29-1 and J usage is TRBJ2-3; D remains ambiguous. Between the trimmed V and J ends, which lost 0 bases and 2 bases, there was a span of 12 bases. The CDR3 is made up of 15 amino acids. Germline V CDR1 and CDR2: SQVTM, ANQGSEA. CDR3 sequence reads: CSVEDLKSYTDTQYF. In DNA form, the CDR3 reads TGCAGCGTTGAAGACCTGAAAAGCTACACAGATACGCAGTATTTT.

The J gene is TRBJ2-3, the V gene TRBV5-1; D is unclear. Deletions cut 2 bases from V and 3 bases from J, with 22 bases between. The CDR3 length is 18 residues. Looked up from germline, CDR1 is SGHRS and CDR2 is YFSETQ. CDR3 nucleotide sequence: TGCGCCAGCAGCTTTCGAGAGCCCCCGGTCAAAGCGACAGATACGCAGTATTTT. Its translation is CASSFREPPVKATDTQYF.

V usage is TRBV7-9 and J usage is TRBJ2-7; weak D call: TRBD1 (6 bases). Germline V lookup: CDR1 SEHNR, CDR2 FQNEAQ (reference sequence). The CDR3 is 16 residues long. Trimming left V 4 bases short and J 0 bases short, with 16 bases between. The chain's CDR3 is CASSYISGHGSYEQYF. CDR3 DNA sequence: TGTGCCAGCAGCTACATCTCGGGACACGGCTCCTACGAGCAGTACTTC.

The chain employs TRBV7-8 and TRBJ2-7; 7 nucleotides match TRBD1. There are 13 residues in the CDR3. Germline V CDR1 and CDR2: SGHVS, FQNEAQ. V was clipped by 5 bases and J by 4 bases; unmatched bases: 5. This CDR3 is CASSRDSTYEQYF. CDR3 coding DNA: TGTGCCAGCAGCCGGGACAGCACTTACGAGCAGTACTTC.

V gene TRBV29-1 combines with J gene TRBJ2-7, with a possible D match to TRBD2 (5 bases). The CDR3 spans 14 residues. Trimming took off 0 bases at V and 1 base at J, with 10 bases between the two ends. Per the germline V gene, CDR1 is SQVTM and CDR2 is ANQGSEA. As DNA, the CDR3 is TGCAGCGTTGAAGATCCGGACTTATCCTACGAGCAGTACTTC. The encoded protein is CSVEDPDLSYEQYF.

The gene calls are TRBV28 and TRBJ1-1; TRBD1 agrees at 7 bases. Germline loops: CDR1 MDHEN, CDR2 SYDVKM. This CDR3 has 15 residues. J lost 4 bases, V lost 3 bases, and 8 bases had no gene match. CDR3 sequence: CASSFLQGWGTEAFF. CDR3 bases: TGTGCCAGCAGTTTTTTACAGGGGTGGGGCACTGAAGCTTTCTTT.

The chain carries TRBV11-2 and TRBJ2-7; no reliable D call. CDR1 and CDR2 from the germline V gene are SGHAT and FQNNGV. The ends were cut back, 4 bases at V and 6 bases at J, with 10 bases in the middle. The CDR3 spans 12 residues. The CDR3 DNA follows: TGTGCCAGCAGCTACGAGCCCCGCGAGCAGTACTTC. Translated: CASSYEPREQYF.

The chain joins TRBV4-1 to TRBJ1-2; no firm D call. V lost 0 bases and J lost 4, with 12 bases in between. The CDR3 is 15 amino acids. Germline CDR1 is MGHRA and CDR2 is YSYEKL. The CDR3 nucleotides are TGCGCCAGCAGCCAAGATGACTTCGCTTTCTATGGCTACACCTTC. This sequence encodes CASSQDDFAFYGYTF.

The V gene is TRBV27, the J gene TRBJ2-7, with D perhaps TRBD2 (6 bases). Trimming shortened V by 2 bases and J by 2 bases, and 16 bases separated the two germline ends. CDR1 and CDR2 (germline): MNHEY, SMNVEV (reference sequence). The CDR3 sequence is 16 residues long. The CDR3 DNA is TGTGCCAGCAGTTTAAGTTCTGGCGGAGGGGCCTACGAGCAGTACTTC. Its translation is CASSLSSGGGAYEQYF.

The V and J genes are TRBV11-1 and TRBJ1-1, with 7 bases fitting TRBD1. Trimming cost V 6 bases and J 3 bases; bases outside gene matches: 10. The CDR3 totals 15 residues. The germline V gene encodes CDR1 SGHAT and CDR2 FQDESV (reference sequence). In DNA form, the CDR3 reads TGTGCCAGCAGACCGCTGACAGGGAGTTACACTGAAGCTTTCTTT. It is translated as CASRPLTGSYTEAFF. The full variable domain, completed using reference TRBV11-1 and TRBJ1-1, is EAEVAQSPRYKITEKSQAVAFWCDPISGHATLYWYRQILGQGPELLVQFQDESVVDDSQLPKDRFSAERLKGVDSTLKIQPAELGDSAMYLCASRPLTGSYTEAFFGQGTRLTVV.

The V and J genes are TRBV7-9 and TRBJ2-7, with a weak D call TRBD2 (6 bases). Per germline, CDR1 SEHNR and CDR2 FQNEAQ (reference sequence). Trimming removed 5 bases from V and 4 bases from J, with 15 bases in between. The CDR3 length is 14 residues. CDR3 region: CASSNPRDLYEQYF. The CDR3 bases are TGTGCCAGCAGCAACCCCCGGGACTTATACGAGCAGTACTTC.

This rearrangement joins TRBV2 to TRBJ1-1; 7 bases match TRBD1. CDR3 length equals 13 residues. Germline V gene data show CDR1 as SNHLY and CDR2 as FYNNEI. V gave up 5 bases and J gave up 4 bases; unmatched junction bases: 4. The CDR3 nucleotides are TGTGCCAGCAGTTACTCAGGGGGCACTGAAGCTTTCTTT. Translated: CASSYSGGTEAFF.

The V gene is TRBV6-1, the J gene TRBJ2-7; 12 positions agree with TRBD2. Trimming at V came to 11 bases and at J to 1 base, leaving 9 bases not matched to a gene. CDR1 and CDR2 from the germline V gene are MNHNS and SASEGT. The CDR3 runs to 15 residues. The CDR3 sequence is CAGSGLAGTSYEQYF. The CDR3 coding sequence is TGTGCCGGGAGCGGACTAGCGGGGACGTCCTACGAGCAGTACTTC.

This chain links TRBV19 with TRBJ2-1, with TRBD1 as a possible D gene (5 bases). Looked up from germline, CDR1 is LNHDA and CDR2 is SQIVND (reference sequence). V lost 1 base and J 3 bases, leaving 7 bases between the germline ends. The CDR3 covers 14 residues. This CDR3 reads CASSIGTLYNEQFF. As DNA, the CDR3 is TGTGCCAGTAGTATAGGGACACTCTACAATGAGCAGTTCTTC.